The 10 T cell receptor beta chains in this list originate from one sample, sequenced in a study of cytomegalovirus exposure and HLA in healthy donors. With 60 Vbeta and 13 Jbeta primers, the PCR was carried out. Clones were read by immunoSEQ multiplex PCR, and TCRdb kept only the in-frame ones, dropping some. The sample yields 200,000 to 250,000 clones, about 78% seen once. Sequenced input: PBMCs. The origin of the receptors is a male donor in good health and CMV-seronegative.

The genes are TRBV6-5 and TRBJ2-1, with 11 bases that match TRBD2. This CDR3 is 15 amino acids long. J was trimmed by 9 bases and V by 4 bases; bases with no gene match: 8. The germline V gene encodes CDR1 MNHEY and CDR2 SVGAGI. CDR3 region: CASSWASGRRGEQFF. The CDR3 DNA is TGTGCCAGCAGTTGGGCTAGCGGGAGGAGGGGTGAGCAGTTCTTC.

The gene calls are TRBV5-1 and TRBJ2-3; tentatively, D is TRBD2 (6 bases). The germline CDR1 and CDR2 sequences are SGHRS and YFSETQ. V was cut by 0 bases and J by 5 bases, with 13 bases left in between. This CDR3 is 15 amino acids long. The CDR3 sequence: CASSLVGGVIDTQYF. In DNA, the CDR3 is TGCGCCAGCAGCTTGGTGGGGGGAGTCATAGATACGCAGTATTTT.

The chain links TRBV5-1 to TRBJ2-3; 10 bases are shared with TRBD2. Germline V gives CDR1 SGHRS, CDR2 YFSETQ. V shed 5 bases and J 5 bases; nucleotides not matched to a gene: 14. CDR3 length: 17 amino acids. The CDR3, as DNA: TGCGCCAGCAGTTGGGACAGAACCCTAGCGGGAGTAGATACGCAGTATTTT. This codes for CASSWDRTLAGVDTQYF. Looking up the rest from reference TRBV5-1 and TRBJ2-3 gives the full variable domain: KAGVTQTPRYLIKTRGQQVTLSCSPISGHRSVSWYQQTPGQGLQFLFEYFSETQRNKGNFPGRFSGRQFSNSRSEMNVSTLELGDSALYLCASSWDRTLAGVDTQYFGPGTRLTVL.

The V and J genes are TRBV2 and TRBJ1-1; no definite D call. V gave up 7 bases and J gave up 4 bases, with 19 bases separating them. Germline CDR1 is SNHLY and CDR2 is FYNNEI. The CDR3 totals 15 residues. DNA for the CDR3: TGTGCCAGCACCCCTGACCCTAGAGGCGGCACTGAAGCTTTCTTT. Translation: CASTPDPRGGTEAFF.

The chain has TRBV19 and TRBJ1-1; D uncertain. V was pared by 6 bases and J by 2 bases, with 16 bases between. This CDR3 comprises 15 residues. In germline, CDR1 is LNHDA, CDR2 SQIVND (reference sequence). The CDR3 loop is CASRASVTLNTEAFF. DNA for the CDR3: TGTGCCAGTAGGGCTTCAGTGACACTTAACACTGAAGCTTTCTTT. Full variable domain (missing parts from reference TRBV19 and TRBJ1-1): DGGITQSPKYLFRKEGQNVTLSCEQNLNHDAMYWYRQDPGQGLRLIYYSQIVNDFQKGDIAEGYSVSREKKESFPLTVTSAQKNPTAFYLCASRASVTLNTEAFFGQGTRLTVV.

This clone showed up just a few times. The chain is built from TRBV2 and TRBJ2-1, with 9 nucleotides matching TRBD1. V trimming: 11 bases; J trimming: 1 base; junction bases outside the gene matches: 6. Germline V gene lookup returns CDR1 SNHLY and CDR2 FYNNEI. The CDR3 has 14 residues. The CDR3 protein is CAGTGTGSYNEQFF. CDR3 coding DNA: TGTGCCGGCACCGGGACAGGGTCCTACAATGAGCAGTTCTTC.

The chain joins TRBV7-9 to TRBJ2-4, with 8 bases identical to TRBD1. The germline CDR1 and CDR2 sequences are SEHNR and FQNEAQ (reference sequence). The CDR3 has 13 residues. The V gene end was trimmed by 5 bases and the J gene end by 7 bases; junction bases not matched to a gene: 4. DNA of the CDR3: TGTGCCAGCAGCGAGCGACAGGGGAACATTCAGTACTTC. Translated, it gives CASSERQGNIQYF.

The V gene is TRBV6-5, the J gene TRBJ2-7; possibly TRBD1 for D (5 bases). Trimming shortened V by 6 bases and J by 0 bases, and 12 bases separated the two germline ends. Germline assignment: CDR1 MNHEY and CDR2 SVGAGI. The CDR3 totals 14 residues. The CDR3 sequence is CASRTTASSYEQYF. In DNA, the CDR3 is TGTGCCAGCAGAACGACAGCGAGCTCCTACGAGCAGTACTTC.

V and J are TRBV5-1 and TRBJ2-3, with TRBD2 identical over 12 bases. The V gene's germline CDR1 is SGHRS and CDR2 YFSETQ. The CDR3 spans 16 residues. Trimming took 6 bases from V and 4 from J; bases not matched to a gene: 9. The CDR3 region is CASNPSSGRASDTQYF. The DNA of the CDR3 is TGCGCCAGCAATCCCTCTAGCGGGAGGGCCTCAGATACGCAGTATTTT.

The chain joins TRBV30 to TRBJ2-7; 7 positions match TRBD2. CDR1 and CDR2 from the germline V gene are GTSNPN and SVGIG (reference sequence). J was trimmed by 2 bases and V by 4 bases; bases with no gene match: 5. This CDR3 region has 13 residues. DNA for the CDR3: TGTGCCTGGAAGGGGACTACCACCTACGAGCAGTACTTC. Translating gives CAWKGTTTYEQYF. Variable domain in full (rest from reference TRBV30 and TRBJ2-7): SQTIHQWPATLVQPVGSPLSLECTVEGTSNPNLYWYRQAAGRGLQLLFYSVGIGQISSEVPQNLSASRPQDRQFILSSKKLLLSDSGFYLCAWKGTTTYEQYFGPGTRLTVT.